This T cell receptor (beta chain) was identified in a study of blood T cell repertoires in COVID-19. Study context: Italy, Spain and the United States were the sources of the convalescent and acute COVID-19 samples. Sources were T cells, B-cell-depleted T cells, or PBMCs; the material itself was cDNA or gDNA.

In the source study's methods: For nucleated cells, counts were estimated from reference gene primer amplification. Sequenced by immunoSEQ multiplex PCR; TCRdb stores in-frame clones only, minus some. The D gene and trimming were derived from the DNA, and the V and J assignments and clone size from that table. The table has about 120,000 clones, about nine tenths seen once. V dropped 5 bases and J dropped 4 bases, with 15 bases sitting between them. Germline V gene lookup returns CDR1 GTSNPN and CDR2 SVGIG (reference sequence). This CDR3 contains 14 residues. This sequence originates from a human donor with active COVID-19. The donor label of this sample is uncertain. The sequenced sample was peripheral blood. The genes are TRBV30 and TRBJ2-1, with D possibly matching TRBD1 (7 bases). The CDR3 region is CAWAGQSLYNEQFF. The CDR3 DNA follows: TGTGCCTGGGCGGGACAGTCACTATACAATGAGCAGTTCTTC. The variable domain in full, with the rest retrieved from reference TRBV30 and TRBJ2-1, is SQTIHQWPATLVQPVGSPLSLECTVEGTSNPNLYWYRQAAGRGLQLLFYSVGIGQISSEVPQNLSASRPQDRQFILSSKKLLLSDSGFYLCAWAGQSLYNEQFFGPGTRLTVL.